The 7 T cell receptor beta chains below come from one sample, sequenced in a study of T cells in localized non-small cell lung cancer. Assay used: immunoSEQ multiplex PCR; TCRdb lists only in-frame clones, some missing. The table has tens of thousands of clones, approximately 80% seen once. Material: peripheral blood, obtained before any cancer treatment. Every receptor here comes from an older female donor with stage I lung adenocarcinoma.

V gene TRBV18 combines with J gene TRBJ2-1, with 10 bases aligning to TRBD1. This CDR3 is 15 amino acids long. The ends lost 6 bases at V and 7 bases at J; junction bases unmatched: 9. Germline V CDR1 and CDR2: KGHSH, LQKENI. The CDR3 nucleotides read TGTGCCAGCTCCTATGGACAGGGGGTTGTGAATGAGCAGTTCTTC. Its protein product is CASSYGQGVVNEQFF.

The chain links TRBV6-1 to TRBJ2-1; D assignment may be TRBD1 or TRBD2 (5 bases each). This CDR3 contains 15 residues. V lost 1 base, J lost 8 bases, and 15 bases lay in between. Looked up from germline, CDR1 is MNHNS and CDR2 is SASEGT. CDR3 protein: CASSEVMGEGDEQFF. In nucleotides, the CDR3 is TGTGCCAGCAGTGAAGTAATGGGAGAAGGGGATGAGCAGTTCTTC.

DNA of the CDR3: TGTGCCACCTCCAAGCGATGGGGCGCCTACGAGCAGTACTTC. This translates into CATSKRWGAYEQYF. The chain uses TRBV6-1 and TRBJ2-7; TRBD1 might be the D (5 bases). V was clipped by 10 bases and J by 2 bases, with 18 bases between them. CDR3 length: 14 amino acids. Germline CDR1 and CDR2: MNHNS and SASEGT.

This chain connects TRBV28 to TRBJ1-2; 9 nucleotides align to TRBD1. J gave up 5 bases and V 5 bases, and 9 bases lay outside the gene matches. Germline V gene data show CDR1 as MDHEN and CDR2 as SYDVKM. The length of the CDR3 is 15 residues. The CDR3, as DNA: TGTGCCAGCAGTCCCTCGACAGGGGGAGTTTATGGCTACACCTTC. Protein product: CASSPSTGGVYGYTF.

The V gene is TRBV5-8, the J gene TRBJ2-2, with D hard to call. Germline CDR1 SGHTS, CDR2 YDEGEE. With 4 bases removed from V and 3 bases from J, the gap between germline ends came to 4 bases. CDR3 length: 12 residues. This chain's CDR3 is CASSQDTGELFF. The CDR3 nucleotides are TGTGCCAGCAGCCAAGACACCGGGGAGCTGTTTTTT. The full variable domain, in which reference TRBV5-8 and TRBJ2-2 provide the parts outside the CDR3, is EAGVTQSPTHLIKTRGQQATLRCSPISGHTSVYWYQQALGLGLQFLLWYDEGEERNRGNFPPRFSGRQFPNYSSELNVNALELEDSALYLCASSQDTGELFFGEGSRLTVL.

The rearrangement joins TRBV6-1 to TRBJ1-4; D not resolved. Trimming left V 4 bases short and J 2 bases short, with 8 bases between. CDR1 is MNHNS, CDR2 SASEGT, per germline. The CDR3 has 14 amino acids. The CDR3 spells CASSALRTNEKLFF. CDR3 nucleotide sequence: TGTGCCAGCAGTGCGTTAAGGACTAATGAAAAACTGTTTTTT.

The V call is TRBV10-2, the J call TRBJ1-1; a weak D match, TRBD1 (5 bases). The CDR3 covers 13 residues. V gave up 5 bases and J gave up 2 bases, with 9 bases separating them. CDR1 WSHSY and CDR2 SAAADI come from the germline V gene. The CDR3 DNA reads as TGCGCCAGCAGTTGGGGGATTAACACTGAAGCTTTCTTT. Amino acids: CASSWGINTEAFF.